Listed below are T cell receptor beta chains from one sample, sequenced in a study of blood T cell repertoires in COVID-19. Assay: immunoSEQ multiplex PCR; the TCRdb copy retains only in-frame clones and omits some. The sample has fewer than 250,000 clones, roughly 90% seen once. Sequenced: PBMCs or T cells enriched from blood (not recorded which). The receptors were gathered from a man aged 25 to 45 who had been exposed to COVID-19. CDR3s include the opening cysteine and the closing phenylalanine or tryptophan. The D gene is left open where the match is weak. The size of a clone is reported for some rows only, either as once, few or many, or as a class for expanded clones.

DNA: TGCAGTGCTAGTCTGCCCGCGGGCGAGCAGTACTTC
CDR3: CSASLPAGEQYF
D: NA
size: NA
V: TRBV20-1
J: TRBJ2-7

DNA: TGTGCCAGCAGATCAGGGTCTGGAAACACCATATATTTT
CDR3: CASRSGSGNTIYF
D: NA
size: NA
V: TRBV6-5
J: TRBJ1-3

DNA: TGTGCCAGCAGTGTGTACGGTTTAGGCAATCAGCCCCAGCATTTT
CDR3: CASSVYGLGNQPQHF
D: NA
size: NA
V: TRBV2
J: TRBJ1-5

DNA: TGTGCCAGCAGTTATAGCCCGACGGTTTGGGAGACCCAGTACTTC
CDR3: CASSYSPTVWETQYF
D: NA
size: NA
V: TRBV6-5
J: TRBJ2-5

DNA: TGTGCCAGCAGTAGACAGGGGAGGACTGAAGCTTTCTTT
CDR3: CASSRQGRTEAFF
D: TRBD1
size: NA
V: TRBV12-3/TRBV12-4
J: TRBJ1-1

DNA: TGTGCCAGCAGTTTTGTGAATCGGGGGACCCAGTACTTC
CDR3: CASSFVNRGTQYF
D: NA
size: NA
V: TRBV12-3/TRBV12-4
J: TRBJ2-5

DNA: TGTGCCAGCAGCCTCGGAGGGACAGGGTACGAGCAGCCCCAGCATTTT
CDR3: CASSLGGTGYEQPQHF
D: TRBD1
size: NA
V: TRBV16
J: TRBJ1-5

DNA: TGTGCCAGCAGCTTGGCCGGGACAGTGAACACCGGGGAGCTGTTTTTT
CDR3: CASSLAGTVNTGELFF
D: TRBD1
size: NA
V: TRBV5-8
J: TRBJ2-2

DNA: TGTGCCAGCAGCTTGTTGGGCACAGGGCTGTTTTTT
CDR3: CASSLLGTGLFF
D: NA
size: NA
V: TRBV5-4
J: TRBJ1-4

DNA: TGTGCCAGCAGTACTGGGACTACGGCCTATCGAAATGAGCAGTTCTTC
CDR3: CASSTGTTAYRNEQFF
D: TRBD2
size: NA
V: TRBV7-6
J: TRBJ2-1

DNA: TGTGCCAGCAGCTTTAAGGCCGTCGGGAGCGTGTTTTTT
CDR3: CASSFKAVGSVFF
D: NA
size: NA
V: TRBV7-9
J: TRBJ1-4

DNA: TGTGCCACCAGGGACAGGGCGATAGATACGCAGTATTTT
CDR3: CATRDRAIDTQYF
D: TRBD1
size: NA
V: TRBV24-1
J: TRBJ2-3

DNA: TGTGCCAGCAGTTACCGGAGCGGGCATAGTACTTACGAGCAGTACTTC
CDR3: CASSYRSGHSTYEQYF
D: NA
size: NA
V: TRBV6-2/TRBV6-3
J: TRBJ2-7

DNA: TGTGCCATCAGTGAGTCAACGACAGGTCTGCAAAATTATGGCTACACCTTC
CDR3: CAISESTTGLQNYGYTF
D: NA
size: NA
V: TRBV10-3
J: TRBJ1-2

DNA: TGTGCCAGCAGCTTAAGCTCTGGGACTAGCGGGGAAGAGACCCAGTACTTC
CDR3: CASSLSSGTSGEETQYF
D: TRBD2
size: NA
V: TRBV7-6
J: TRBJ2-5

DNA: TGTGCCAGCAGCGAGATTGGTATCACTACACAAGAGACCCAGTACTTC
CDR3: CASSEIGITTQETQYF
D: NA
size: once
V: TRBV2
J: TRBJ2-5

DNA: TGTGCCAGCCGCGGCGGGGGGGCCATCGCCTACGAGCAGTACTTC
CDR3: CASRGGGAIAYEQYF
D: TRBD2
size: NA
V: TRBV19
J: TRBJ2-7

DNA: TGCGCCAGCAGCAGGGAGGGCCCACTGGAACACTCTGGAAACACCATATATTTT
CDR3: CASSREGPLEHSGNTIYF
D: NA
size: once
V: TRBV5-1
J: TRBJ1-3

DNA: TGTGCCAGCAGCCAAGACGGGACAGGGGGCGAGACCCAGTACTTC
CDR3: CASSQDGTGGETQYF
D: TRBD1
size: NA
V: TRBV7-2
J: TRBJ2-5

DNA: TGTGCCAGCAGTGTTCGGACAGATAGCAATCAGCCCCAGCATTTT
CDR3: CASSVRTDSNQPQHF
D: NA
size: NA
V: TRBV25-1
J: TRBJ1-5

DNA: TGTGCCAGCAGTCAGAGACTAGCGGGGGTTTCCTCGAACACCGGGGAGCTGTTTTTT
CDR3: CASSQRLAGVSSNTGELFF
D: TRBD2
size: NA
V: TRBV6-2/TRBV6-3
J: TRBJ2-2

DNA: TGTGCCATACAAGAAACAGGGATAAGGTATGGCTACACCTTC
CDR3: CAIQETGIRYGYTF
D: NA
size: NA
V: TRBV7-2
J: TRBJ1-2

DNA: TGTGCCAGCAGCCAAGAGCTTGCGGACAGGGTCTTCACCCACACTCAGCCCCAGCATTTT
CDR3: CASSQELADRVFTHTQPQHF
D: TRBD1
size: NA
V: TRBV3-1/TRBV3-2
J: TRBJ1-5

DNA: TGTGCCAGCAGCTCTCATGGGACAGGGGCCTACGAGCAGTACTTC
CDR3: CASSSHGTGAYEQYF
D: TRBD1
size: many
V: TRBV13
J: TRBJ2-7

DNA: TGTGCCAGCAGCCCAATCAGAGGTCTCGACACTGAAGCTTTCTTT
CDR3: CASSPIRGLDTEAFF
D: NA
size: NA
V: TRBV7-6
J: TRBJ1-1

DNA: TGTGCCAGCAGCGCGGGACAGCTCCTTAACTATGGCTACACCTTC
CDR3: CASSAGQLLNYGYTF
D: TRBD1
size: NA
V: TRBV9
J: TRBJ1-2

DNA: TGTGCCAGCTCACCACGATCGGGGGCGAACACCGGGGAGCTGTTTTTT
CDR3: CASSPRSGANTGELFF
D: NA
size: once
V: TRBV18
J: TRBJ2-2

DNA: TGTGCCAGCGCCGGGGGGGACAATGAGCAGTTCTTC
CDR3: CASAGGDNEQFF
D: TRBD2
size: NA
V: TRBV6-6
J: TRBJ2-1

DNA: TGTGCCTGGAGGGAACAGGGCACTGAAGCTTTCTTT
CDR3: CAWREQGTEAFF
D: NA
size: NA
V: TRBV30
J: TRBJ1-1

DNA: TGTGCCAGTAGTAGTAAACTACTAGCGGGGGTTTACGAACAGGCAGATACGCAGTATTTT
CDR3: CASSSKLLAGVYEQADTQYF
D: TRBD2
size: NA
V: TRBV19
J: TRBJ2-3

DNA: TGTGCCAGTAGTATATCCCAATCGGGTCAGCCCCAGCATTTT
CDR3: CASSISQSGQPQHF
D: NA
size: NA
V: TRBV19
J: TRBJ1-5

DNA: TGTGCCAGCAGTCCCGAACACGGAGGGAACACTGAAGCTTTCTTT
CDR3: CASSPEHGGNTEAFF
D: NA
size: NA
V: TRBV6-5
J: TRBJ1-1

DNA: TGCGCCAGCAGCTTGTCCGGAGGGGGCGAGGGTCAGCCCCAGCATTTT
CDR3: CASSLSGGGEGQPQHF
D: TRBD1
size: NA
V: TRBV5-1
J: TRBJ1-5

DNA: TGCGCCAGGGGACAGGGGAGGGATTCACCCCTCCACTTT
CDR3: CARGQGRDSPLHF
D: TRBD1
size: NA
V: TRBV10-1
J: TRBJ1-6